The 20 T cell receptor beta chains below were found in one sample sequenced in a study of blood T cell repertoires in COVID-19 (dated by TCRdb to 2020 to 2022). Library creation used the immunoSEQ multiplex PCR assay. The clones in this table, taken by TCRdb from immuneACCESS, are in-frame only. Not every clone is retained; where verified, under half of the shortfall comes from an unresolved V gene, and the cause of the rest is unknown. Present in this sample are about 120,000 clones, over 75% of which were seen just once. The ten largest make up roughly a quarter of the sample. The material sequenced was peripheral blood. Receptor source: a man between 65 and 85 years old with active or convalescent COVID-19.

The gene calls are TRBV27 and TRBJ2-7; TRBD2 might be the D (7 bases). The length of the CDR3 is 16 residues. Germline-derived CDR1 and CDR2 are MNHEY and SMNVEV (reference sequence). V was clipped by 5 bases and J by 4 bases, with 21 bases between them. CDR3 DNA sequence: TGTGCCAGCAGTCAAAAGGGGGAGGGGGGAATTTACGAGCAGTACTTC. It translates to CASSQKGEGGIYEQYF.

The chain employs TRBV19 and TRBJ2-5; 9 bases map to TRBD1. CDR1 is LNHDA and CDR2 is SQIVND in the germline V gene (reference sequence). The CDR3 is made up of 13 amino acids. J was trimmed by 5 bases and V by 9 bases; bases with no gene match: 7. The CDR3 DNA is TGTGCCAGCGGGGACAGGGCATGGGAGACCCAGTACTTC. It is translated as CASGDRAWETQYF.

The genes are TRBV7-6 and TRBJ2-7, with no clear D. The CDR3 consists of 14 residues. CDR1 SGHVS and CDR2 FNYEAQ come from the germline V gene. V lost 2 bases, J lost 1 base, and 9 bases lay in between. The CDR3 nucleotides are TGTGCCAGCAGCTTAATTGCCGGTTCCTACGAGCAGTACTTC. Translating gives CASSLIAGSYEQYF. Complete variable domain (other parts from reference TRBV7-6 and TRBJ2-7): GAGVSQSPRYKVTKRGQDVALRCDPISGHVSLYWYRQALGQGPEFLTYFNYEAQQDKSGLPNDRFSAERPEGSISTLTIQRTEQRDSAMYRCASSLIAGSYEQYFGPGTRLTVT.

The chain employs TRBV6-1 and TRBJ2-5, with a weak D call TRBD1 (6 bases). V lost 1 base, J lost 4 bases, and 16 bases lay in between. CDR3 length: 16 residues. Germline-derived CDR1 and CDR2 are MNHNS and SASEGT. The CDR3, as DNA: TGTGCCAGCAGTGAAGGAAAAGGGAGACAGGTAGAGACCCAGTACTTC. Translating it yields CASSEGKGRQVETQYF.

The J gene is TRBJ2-2, the V gene TRBV7-9; no clear D gene. Per germline, CDR1 SEHNR and CDR2 FQNEAQ (reference sequence). Trimming cost V 1 base and J 8 bases, with 8 bases left between them. The CDR3 spans 13 residues. CDR3 DNA sequence: TGTGCCAGCAGCTTAGTCGAGGAAGGGGAGCTGTTTTTT. Residues: CASSLVEEGELFF.

The genes are TRBV4-1 and TRBJ2-6; 7 nucleotides line up with TRBD1. The CDR3 is made up of 18 amino acids. V lost 4 bases, J lost 0 bases, and 9 bases stayed unmatched. Germline V gene lookup returns CDR1 MGHRA and CDR2 YSYEKL. CDR3 DNA: TGCGCCAGCAGCCGCTGGGACAGTGCAGACTCTGGGGCCAACGTCCTGACTTTC. Translation gives CASSRWDSADSGANVLTF.

V usage is TRBV19 and J usage is TRBJ2-1; D is unclear. V was shortened by 3 bases and J by 0 bases, with 12 bases between the two germline ends. The CDR3 sequence is 16 residues long. The germline V gene has CDR1 LNHDA and CDR2 SQIVND (reference sequence). CDR3 protein: CASSIYALSSYNEQFF. The CDR3 nucleotides are TGTGCCAGTAGTATTTACGCTCTCAGCTCCTACAATGAGCAGTTCTTC.

This sequence joins TRBV6-5 and TRBJ1-2, with TRBD1 identical over 7 bases. The CDR3 consists of 13 residues. CDR1 and CDR2 (germline): MNHEY, SVGAGI. V lost 6 bases, J lost 6 bases, and 7 bases stayed unmatched. In DNA, the CDR3 is TGTGCCAGCAGAAACAGGGGAAGAGATGGCTACACCTTC. Its translation is CASRNRGRDGYTF.

The V gene is TRBV6-5, the J gene TRBJ2-7, with TRBD2 as a possible D gene (5 bases). V lost 10 bases to trimming and J lost 7 bases, with 17 bases between them. The CDR3 runs 12 residues. Germline-derived CDR1 and CDR2 are MNHEY and SVGAGI. The CDR3 DNA reads as TGTGCCACCGCCGCTAGCCCGTTGGAGCAGTACTTC. Protein: CATAASPLEQYF.

The V call is TRBV10-1, the J call TRBJ2-3; D possibly corresponds to TRBD1 (6 bases). Germline CDR1 reads WNHNN; CDR2 reads SYGVQD (reference sequence). The length of the CDR3 is 15 residues. V lost 3 bases, J lost 2 bases, and 12 bases lay in between. CDR3 nucleotides: TGCGCCAGCAGTGAAGGGGACATATCCACAGATACGCAGTATTTT. Protein product: CASSEGDISTDTQYF.

The chain links TRBV27 to TRBJ2-5; 7 bases match TRBD2. J lost 3 bases, V lost 4 bases, and 11 bases had no gene match. The CDR3 is made up of 16 amino acids. In germline, CDR1 is MNHEY, CDR2 SMNVEV (reference sequence). CDR3: CASSSRGRGEEETQYF. CDR3 DNA: TGTGCCAGCAGTTCTCGGGGACGGGGGGAGGAAGAGACCCAGTACTTC.

This chain joins TRBV13 and TRBJ2-3, with 7 bases fitting TRBD2. CDR1 and CDR2 (germline): PRHDT, FYEKMQ (reference sequence). This CDR3 is 17 amino acids long. Germline trimming cut 5 bases from V and 3 bases from J; bases unmatched to any gene: 14. CDR3 in amino acids: CASSPSHGRAWTDTQYF. The CDR3 DNA reads as TGTGCCAGCAGCCCTTCTCATGGGAGGGCCTGGACAGATACGCAGTATTTT.

This clone was seen once. Other DNA sequences within the sample encode an identical CDR3. The chain carries TRBV27 and TRBJ2-7, with 12 bases fitting TRBD1. The CDR3 spans 15 residues. Germline assignment: CDR1 MNHEY and CDR2 SMNVEV (reference sequence). Germline trimming cut 2 bases from V and 2 bases from J; bases unmatched to any gene: 1. CDR3 protein: CASSLGTGGTYEQYF. The CDR3 DNA sequence: TGTGCCAGCAGTTTAGGGACAGGGGGCACCTACGAGCAGTACTTC.

This clone appeared a few times. The rearrangement joins TRBV28 to TRBJ1-2; D may be TRBD1 (5 bases). Germline V gene data show CDR1 as MDHEN and CDR2 as SYDVKM. The CDR3 covers 14 residues. V lost 3 bases and J lost 4, with 12 bases in between. This CDR3 is CASSFGGGTYGYTF. The CDR3 DNA follows: TGTGCCAGCAGTTTTGGCGGGGGGACCTATGGCTACACCTTC.

This clone was counted between two and nine times. The V call is TRBV11-2, the J call TRBJ2-7; 8 bases are a match to TRBD1. Trimming at V came to 3 bases and at J to 5 bases, leaving 12 bases not matched to a gene. The CDR3 length is 16 residues. Germline-derived CDR1 and CDR2 are SGHAT and FQNNGV. CDR3 nucleotides: TGTGCCAGCAGCTTGTTGCGCGGGACAGGCCTTCACGAGCAGTACTTC. Its translation: CASSLLRGTGLHEQYF. Variable domain in full (rest from reference TRBV11-2 and TRBJ2-7): EAGVAQSPRYKIIEKRQSVAFWCNPISGHATLYWYQQILGQGPKLLIQFQNNGVVDDSQLPKDRFSAERLKGVDSTLKIQPAKLEDSAVYLCASSLLRGTGLHEQYFGPGTRLTVT.

This clone is a singleton in its sample. The DNA is omitted, as the CDR3 cannot be located on it reliably, and the CDR3 follows TCRdb's listing. This chain uses TRBV21-1 with TRBJ2-7; the DNA was not used to check the table's D call, TRBD2. TRBV21-1 is a pseudogene locus. The CDR3 is made up of 14 amino acids, end residues included. The CDR3 sequence: CARCFGGGSYEQYF.

The chain combines TRBV2 with TRBJ1-2, with 8 bases that match TRBD1. The germline V gene encodes CDR1 SNHLY and CDR2 FYNNEI. V trimming: 6 bases; J trimming: 0 bases; junction bases outside the gene matches: 3. This CDR3 comprises 14 residues. The CDR3 protein is CASRGQAPNYGYTF. The CDR3 DNA reads as TGTGCCAGCAGGGGACAGGCCCCTAACTATGGCTACACCTTC.

This clone was detected only once. The chain is built from TRBV28 and TRBJ1-3; D call uncertain. The V gene's germline CDR1 is MDHEN and CDR2 SYDVKM. V lost 5 bases, J lost 6 bases, and 8 bases lay in between. This CDR3 is built from 12 residues. The CDR3 loop is CASSPGPNTIYF. The CDR3, as DNA: TGTGCCAGCAGTCCAGGCCCAAACACCATATATTTT.

This chain uses TRBV5-6 with TRBJ1-6; D is unclear. Germline lookup yields CDR1 SGHDT and CDR2 YYEEEE. The germline V and J ends were trimmed by 4 bases and 3 bases, with 8 bases remaining between them. The CDR3 is made up of 14 amino acids. In nucleotides, the CDR3 is TGTGCCAGCAGCCCCGGGGACTATAATTCACCCCTCCACTTT. Protein sequence: CASSPGDYNSPLHF.

This chain connects TRBV7-8 to TRBJ1-5; 8 nucleotides align to TRBD1. After removal of 2 bases from V and 1 base from J, the junction contained 4 bases not matched to a gene. Looked up from germline, CDR1 is SGHVS and CDR2 is FQNEAQ. This CDR3 contains 16 residues. CDR3 DNA: TGTGCCAGCAGCTTAAGGAACAGGGGGAGCAATCAGCCCCAGCATTTT. Translating it yields CASSLRNRGSNQPQHF.